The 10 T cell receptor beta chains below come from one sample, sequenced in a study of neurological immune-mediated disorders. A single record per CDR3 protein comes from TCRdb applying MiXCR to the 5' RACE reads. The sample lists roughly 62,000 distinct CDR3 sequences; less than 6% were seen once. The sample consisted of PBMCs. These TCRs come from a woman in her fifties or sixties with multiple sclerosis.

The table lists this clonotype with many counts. CDR3 sequence reads: CSAEKWDSQETQYF. The DNA of the CDR3 is TGCAGCGCCGAAAAGTGGGACAGCCAAGAGACCCAGTACTTC. The chain links TRBV29-1 to TRBJ2-5; TRBD1 matches 7 bases. Trimming removed 7 bases from V and 1 base from J; junction bases left unmatched: 9. Germline lookup yields CDR1 SQVTM and CDR2 ANQGSEA. This CDR3 spans 14 amino acids.

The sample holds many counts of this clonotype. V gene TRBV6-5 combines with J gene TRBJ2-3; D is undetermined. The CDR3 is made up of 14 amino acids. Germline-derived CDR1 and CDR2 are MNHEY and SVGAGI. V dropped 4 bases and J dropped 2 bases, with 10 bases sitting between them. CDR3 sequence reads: CASSSRVNTDTQYF. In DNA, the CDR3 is TGTGCCAGCAGTTCAAGGGTGAACACAGATACGCAGTATTTT.

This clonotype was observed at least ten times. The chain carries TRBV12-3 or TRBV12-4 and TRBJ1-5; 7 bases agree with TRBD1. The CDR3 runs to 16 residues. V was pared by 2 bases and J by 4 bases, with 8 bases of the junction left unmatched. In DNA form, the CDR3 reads TGTGCCAGCAGTTTATTCCCGGGACAGTTAAATCAGCCCCAGCATTTT. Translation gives CASSLFPGQLNQPQHF.

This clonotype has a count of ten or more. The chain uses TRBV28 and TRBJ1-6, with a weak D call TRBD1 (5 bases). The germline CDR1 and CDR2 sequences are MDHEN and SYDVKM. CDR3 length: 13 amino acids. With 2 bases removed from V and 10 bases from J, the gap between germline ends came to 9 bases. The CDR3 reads CASSLSDRSPLHF. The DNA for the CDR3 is TGTGCCAGCAGTTTAAGTGACAGATCACCCCTCCACTTT.

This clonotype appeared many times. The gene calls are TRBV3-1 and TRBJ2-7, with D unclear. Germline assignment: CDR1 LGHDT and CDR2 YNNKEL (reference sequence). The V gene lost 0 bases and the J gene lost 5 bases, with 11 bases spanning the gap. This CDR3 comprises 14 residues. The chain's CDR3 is CASSQDAASDEQYF. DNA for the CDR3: TGTGCCAGCAGCCAAGACGCTGCTTCGGACGAGCAGTACTTC.

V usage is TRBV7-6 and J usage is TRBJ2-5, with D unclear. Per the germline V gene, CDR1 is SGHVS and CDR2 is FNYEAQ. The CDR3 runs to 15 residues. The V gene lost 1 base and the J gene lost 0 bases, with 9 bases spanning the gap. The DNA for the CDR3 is TGTGCCAGCAGCTTAGTCCAGCCAAACCAAGAGACCCAGTACTTC. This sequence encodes CASSLVQPNQETQYF.

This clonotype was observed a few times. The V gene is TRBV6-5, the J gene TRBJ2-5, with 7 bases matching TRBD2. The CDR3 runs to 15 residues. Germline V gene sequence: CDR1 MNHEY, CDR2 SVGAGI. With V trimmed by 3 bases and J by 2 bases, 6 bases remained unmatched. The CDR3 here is CASSYGGGPQETQYF. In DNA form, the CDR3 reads TGTGCCAGCAGTTATGGCGGGGGACCACAAGAGACCCAGTACTTC.

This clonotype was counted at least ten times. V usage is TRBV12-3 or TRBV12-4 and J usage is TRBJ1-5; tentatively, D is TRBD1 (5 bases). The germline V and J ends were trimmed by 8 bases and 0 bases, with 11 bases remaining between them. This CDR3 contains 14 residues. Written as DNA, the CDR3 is TGTGCCAGCCAGGGATTCCCTAGCAATCAGCCCCAGCATTTT. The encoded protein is CASQGFPSNQPQHF.

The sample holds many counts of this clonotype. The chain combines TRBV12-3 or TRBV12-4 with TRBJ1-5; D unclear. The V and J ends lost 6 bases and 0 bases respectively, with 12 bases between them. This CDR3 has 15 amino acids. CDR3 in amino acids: CASSKYRDSNQPQHF. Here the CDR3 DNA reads TGTGCCAGCAGCAAATACAGAGATAGCAATCAGCCCCAGCATTTT.

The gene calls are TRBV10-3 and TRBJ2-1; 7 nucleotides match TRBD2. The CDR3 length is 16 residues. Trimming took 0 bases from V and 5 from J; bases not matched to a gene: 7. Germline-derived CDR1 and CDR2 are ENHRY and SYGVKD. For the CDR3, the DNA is TGTGCCATCAGTGAGTCTAAAGGGCTAGCGGACAATGAGCAGTTCTTC. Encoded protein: CAISESKGLADNEQFF.